This note documents a single T cell receptor beta chain sequence. Its matching antigen is unknown. Some clones are missing from TCRdb's copy, which holds only in-frame ones; the method was immunoSEQ multiplex PCR. The sample shows 70,000 to 95,000 clones, 92% of them seen only once. Germline-derived CDR1 and CDR2 are SGHDT and YYEEEE. With 1 base removed from V and 0 bases from J, the gap between germline ends came to 14 bases. The CDR3 runs to 16 residues. The sample comes from a study of OX40 agonist ivuxolimab in advanced cancers. The overall study: All patients had ivuxolimab intravenously every 2 weeks at 0.01 to 10 mg/kg. Overall study results and limits: CD4+ and CD8+ T cells in blood underwent clonal expansion by week 6 at 0.1 to 3.0 mg/kg. There were also nonresponders showing low normalized T-cell clonal expansion.

The sequence came from an adult with an advanced solid tumor such as melanoma, head and neck, liver or kidney cancer. The rearrangement links TRBV5-6 to TRBJ2-7, with D tentatively TRBD2 (5 bases). This sample comprised CD4+ or CD8+ T cells sorted from blood, obtained in a trial of the OX40 agonist ivuxolimab. This CDR3 reads CASSLRSTGGSYEQYF. CDR3 bases: TGTGCCAGCAGCTTGCGTTCCACCGGAGGCTCCTACGAGCAGTACTTC.